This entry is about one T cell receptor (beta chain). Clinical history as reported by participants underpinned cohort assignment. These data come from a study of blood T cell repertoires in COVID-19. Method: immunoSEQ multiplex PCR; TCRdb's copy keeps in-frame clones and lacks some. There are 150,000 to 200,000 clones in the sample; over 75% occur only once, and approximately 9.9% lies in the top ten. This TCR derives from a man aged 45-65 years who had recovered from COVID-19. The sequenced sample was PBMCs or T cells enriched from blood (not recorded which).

The CDR3 region has the DNA TGTGCCAGCAGCGCCGGGACACTAAGCTCCTACGAGCAGTACTTC. It yields the protein CASSAGTLSSYEQYF. This chain connects TRBV9 to TRBJ2-7, with a possible D match to TRBD1 (6 bases). Deletions cut 3 bases from V and 0 bases from J, with 13 bases between. CDR1 is SGDLS and CDR2 is YYNGEE in the germline V gene. CDR3 length: 15 amino acids.